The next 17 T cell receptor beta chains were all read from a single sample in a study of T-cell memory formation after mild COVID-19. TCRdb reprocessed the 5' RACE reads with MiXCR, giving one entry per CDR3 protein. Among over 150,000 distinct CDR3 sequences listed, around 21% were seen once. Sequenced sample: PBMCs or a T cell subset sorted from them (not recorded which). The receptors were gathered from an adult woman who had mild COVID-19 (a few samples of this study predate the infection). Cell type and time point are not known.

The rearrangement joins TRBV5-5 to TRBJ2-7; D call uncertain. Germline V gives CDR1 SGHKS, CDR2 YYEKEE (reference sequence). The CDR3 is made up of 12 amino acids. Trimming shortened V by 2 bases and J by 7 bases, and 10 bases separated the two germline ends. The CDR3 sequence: CASSFGDWEQYF. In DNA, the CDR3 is TGTGCCAGCAGCTTTGGGGATTGGGAGCAGTACTTC.

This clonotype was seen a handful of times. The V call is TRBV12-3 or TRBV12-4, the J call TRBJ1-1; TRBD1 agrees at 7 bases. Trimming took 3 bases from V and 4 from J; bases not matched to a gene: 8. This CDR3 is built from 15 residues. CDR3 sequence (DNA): TGTGCCAGCAGTTTGACAGGGTTTAGGGCCACTGAAGCTTTCTTT. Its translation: CASSLTGFRATEAFF.

CDR3 region: CASSDWGKTSTGELFF. The CDR3 DNA sequence: TGTGCCAGCAGTGACTGGGGAAAGACTAGCACCGGGGAGCTGTTTTTT. The chain recombines TRBV6-1 with TRBJ2-2; maybe TRBD2 (6 bases). Germline V gene data show CDR1 as MNHNS and CDR2 as SASEGT. This CDR3 comprises 16 residues. The V end lost 3 bases, the J end lost 4 bases, and 15 bases lay between the germline ends.

The CDR3 loop is CATSTTEDYEQYF. Written as DNA, the CDR3 is TGTGCCACCAGCACTACTGAGGACTACGAGCAGTACTTC. The chain recombines TRBV15 with TRBJ2-7; D is undetermined. The CDR3 spans 13 residues. Per germline, CDR1 LNHNV and CDR2 YYDKDF (reference sequence). Trimming took off 4 bases at V and 3 bases at J, with 10 bases between the two ends.

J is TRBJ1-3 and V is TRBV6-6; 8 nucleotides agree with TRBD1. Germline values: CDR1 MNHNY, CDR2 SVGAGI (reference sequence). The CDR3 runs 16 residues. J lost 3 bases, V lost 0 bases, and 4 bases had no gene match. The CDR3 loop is CASSYSTGELGNTIYF. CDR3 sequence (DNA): TGTGCCAGCAGTTACTCGACAGGGGAGCTTGGAAACACCATATATTTT.

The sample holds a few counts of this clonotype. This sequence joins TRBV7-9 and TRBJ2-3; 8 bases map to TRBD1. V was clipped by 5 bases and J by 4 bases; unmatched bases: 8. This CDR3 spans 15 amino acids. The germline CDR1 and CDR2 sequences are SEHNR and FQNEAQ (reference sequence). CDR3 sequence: CASSQDRGAADTQYF. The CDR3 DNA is TGTGCCAGCAGCCAAGACAGGGGTGCCGCAGATACGCAGTATTTT.

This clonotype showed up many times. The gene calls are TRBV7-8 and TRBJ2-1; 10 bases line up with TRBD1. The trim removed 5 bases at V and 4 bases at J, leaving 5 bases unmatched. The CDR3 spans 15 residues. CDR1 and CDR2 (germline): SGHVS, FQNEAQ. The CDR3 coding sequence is TGTGCCAGCAGCCCTGGGACAGGGGCTTACAATGAGCAGTTCTTC. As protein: CASSPGTGAYNEQFF.

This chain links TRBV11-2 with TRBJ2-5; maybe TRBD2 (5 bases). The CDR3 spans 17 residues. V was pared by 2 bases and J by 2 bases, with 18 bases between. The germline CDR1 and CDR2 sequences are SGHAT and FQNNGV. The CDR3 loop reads CASSLTALSGTQETQYF. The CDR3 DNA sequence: TGTGCCAGCAGCTTAACCGCCCTCAGCGGAACACAAGAGACCCAGTACTTC.

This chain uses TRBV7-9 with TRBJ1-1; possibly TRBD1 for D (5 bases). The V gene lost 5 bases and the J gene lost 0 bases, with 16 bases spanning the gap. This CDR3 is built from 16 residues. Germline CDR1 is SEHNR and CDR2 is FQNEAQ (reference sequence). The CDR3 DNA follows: TGTGCCAGCAGCCCGCGACAGCGTAACATGAACACTGAAGCTTTCTTT. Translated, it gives CASSPRQRNMNTEAFF.

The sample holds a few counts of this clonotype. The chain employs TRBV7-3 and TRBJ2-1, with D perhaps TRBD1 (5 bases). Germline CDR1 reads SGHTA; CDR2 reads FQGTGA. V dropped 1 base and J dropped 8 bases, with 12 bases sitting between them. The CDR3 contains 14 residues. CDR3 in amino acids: CASSLMAGIDEQFF. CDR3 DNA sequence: TGTGCCAGCAGCTTAATGGCAGGGATCGATGAGCAGTTCTTC.

The CDR3 sequence is CASSLSGQGYEQYF. In DNA, the CDR3 is TGTGCCAGCAGCTTGTCGGGACAGGGCTACGAGCAGTACTTC. J is TRBJ2-7 and V is TRBV7-9; 9 nucleotides agree with TRBD1. The germline V gene encodes CDR1 SEHNR and CDR2 FQNEAQ (reference sequence). The length of the CDR3 is 14 residues. With 3 bases clipped from V and 3 bases from J, the junction kept 3 bases outside the gene matches.

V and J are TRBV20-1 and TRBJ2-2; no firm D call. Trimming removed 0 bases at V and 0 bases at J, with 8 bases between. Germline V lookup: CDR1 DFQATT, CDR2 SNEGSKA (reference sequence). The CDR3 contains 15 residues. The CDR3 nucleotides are TGCAGTGCTAGAGATGGATTCTCGAACACCGGGGAGCTGTTTTTT. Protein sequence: CSARDGFSNTGELFF.

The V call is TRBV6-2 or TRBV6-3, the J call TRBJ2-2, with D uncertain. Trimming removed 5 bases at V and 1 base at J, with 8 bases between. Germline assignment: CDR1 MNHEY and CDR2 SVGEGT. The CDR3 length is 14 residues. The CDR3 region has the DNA TGTGCCAGCAGTAGCGCGGTGAACACCGGGGAGCTGTTTTTT. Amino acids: CASSSAVNTGELFF.

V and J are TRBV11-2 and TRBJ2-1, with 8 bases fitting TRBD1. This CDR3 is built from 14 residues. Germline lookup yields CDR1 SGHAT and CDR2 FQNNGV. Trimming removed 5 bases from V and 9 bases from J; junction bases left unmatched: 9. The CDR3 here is CASSIGTGRIEQFF. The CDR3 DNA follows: TGTGCCAGCAGCATCGGGACAGGCAGGATTGAGCAGTTCTTC.

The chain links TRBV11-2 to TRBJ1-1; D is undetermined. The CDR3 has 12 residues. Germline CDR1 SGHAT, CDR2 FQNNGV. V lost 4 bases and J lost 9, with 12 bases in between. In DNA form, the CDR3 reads TGTGCCAGCAGCTCGGAGATTAGTAAAGCTTTCTTT. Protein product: CASSSEISKAFF.

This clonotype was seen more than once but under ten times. The CDR3: CASSLAWVRDTDTQYF. The CDR3 DNA reads TGCGCCAGCAGCTTGGCCTGGGTCAGGGATACAGATACGCAGTATTTT. The chain employs TRBV5-1 and TRBJ2-3; D might be TRBD1 (5 bases). The length of the CDR3 is 16 residues. Germline assignment: CDR1 SGHRS and CDR2 YFSETQ. V was shortened by 0 bases and J by 3 bases, with 14 bases between the two germline ends.

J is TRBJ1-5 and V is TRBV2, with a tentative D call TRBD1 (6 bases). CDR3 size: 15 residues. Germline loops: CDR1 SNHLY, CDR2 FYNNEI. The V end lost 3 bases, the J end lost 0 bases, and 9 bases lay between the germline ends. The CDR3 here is CASSEYRASNQPQHF. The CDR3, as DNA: TGTGCCAGCAGTGAGTACAGGGCTAGCAATCAGCCCCAGCATTTT.